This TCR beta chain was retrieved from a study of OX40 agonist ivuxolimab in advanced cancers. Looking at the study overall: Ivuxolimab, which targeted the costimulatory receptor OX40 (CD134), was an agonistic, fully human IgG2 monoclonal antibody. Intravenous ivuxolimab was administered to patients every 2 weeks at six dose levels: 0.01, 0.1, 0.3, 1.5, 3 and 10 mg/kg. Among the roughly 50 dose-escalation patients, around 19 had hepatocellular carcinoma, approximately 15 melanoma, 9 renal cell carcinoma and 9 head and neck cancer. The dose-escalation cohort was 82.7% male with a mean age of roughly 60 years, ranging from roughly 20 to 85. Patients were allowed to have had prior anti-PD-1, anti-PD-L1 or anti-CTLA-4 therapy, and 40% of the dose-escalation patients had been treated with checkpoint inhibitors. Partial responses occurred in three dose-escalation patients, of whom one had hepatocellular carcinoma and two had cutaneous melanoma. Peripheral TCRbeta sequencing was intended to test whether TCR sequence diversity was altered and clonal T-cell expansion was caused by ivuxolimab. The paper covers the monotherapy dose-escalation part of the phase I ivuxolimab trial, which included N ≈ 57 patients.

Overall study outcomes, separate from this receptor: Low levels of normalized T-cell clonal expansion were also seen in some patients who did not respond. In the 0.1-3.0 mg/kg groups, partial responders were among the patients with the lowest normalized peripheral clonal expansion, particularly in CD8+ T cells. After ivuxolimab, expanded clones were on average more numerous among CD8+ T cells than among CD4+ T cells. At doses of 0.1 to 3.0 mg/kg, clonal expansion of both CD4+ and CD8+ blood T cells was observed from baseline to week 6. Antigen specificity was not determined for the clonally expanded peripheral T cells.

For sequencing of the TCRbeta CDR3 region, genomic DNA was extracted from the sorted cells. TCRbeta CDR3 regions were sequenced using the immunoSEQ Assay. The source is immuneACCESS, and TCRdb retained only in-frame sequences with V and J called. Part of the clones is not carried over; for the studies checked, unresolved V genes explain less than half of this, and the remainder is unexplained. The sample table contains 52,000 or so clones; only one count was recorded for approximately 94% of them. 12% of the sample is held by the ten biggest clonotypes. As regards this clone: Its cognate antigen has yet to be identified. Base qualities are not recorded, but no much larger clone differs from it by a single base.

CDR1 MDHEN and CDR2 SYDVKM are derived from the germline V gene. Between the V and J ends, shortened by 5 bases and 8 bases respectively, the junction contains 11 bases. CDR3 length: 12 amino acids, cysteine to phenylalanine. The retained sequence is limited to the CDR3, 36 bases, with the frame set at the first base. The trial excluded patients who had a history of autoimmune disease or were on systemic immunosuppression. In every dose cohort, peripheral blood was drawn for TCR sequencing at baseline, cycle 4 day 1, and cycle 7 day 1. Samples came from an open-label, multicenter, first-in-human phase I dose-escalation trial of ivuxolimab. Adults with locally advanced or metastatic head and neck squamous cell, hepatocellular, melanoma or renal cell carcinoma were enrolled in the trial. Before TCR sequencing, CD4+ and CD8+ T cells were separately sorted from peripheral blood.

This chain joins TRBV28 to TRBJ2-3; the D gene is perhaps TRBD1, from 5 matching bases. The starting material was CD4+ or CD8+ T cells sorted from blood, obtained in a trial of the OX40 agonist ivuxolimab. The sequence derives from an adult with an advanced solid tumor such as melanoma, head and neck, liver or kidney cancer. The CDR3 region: CASSRGSSTQYF. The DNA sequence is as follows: TGTGCCAGCAGTAGGGGCTCGTCTACGCAGTATTTT.